The source of this T cell receptor beta chain is a study of T cells after somatic rescue of genetic block. TCRdb's table, derived via immunoSEQ multiplex PCR, lists solely in-frame clones and lacks some. The sample has about 14,000 clones, approximately 79% seen once. Trimming took off 1 base at V and 4 bases at J, with 10 bases between the two ends. CDR3 length: 14 amino acids. The germline V gene has CDR1 SGHVS and CDR2 FQNEAQ. Source material: peripheral blood mononuclear cells (PBMCs). The chain employs TRBV7-8 and TRBJ1-1, with D possibly matching TRBD1 (5 bases). This TCR came from a boy between 10 and 17 years old. The CDR3 reads CASSLVAGPTEAFF. The CDR3 nucleotides are TGTGCCAGCAGCTTAGTGGCGGGGCCCACTGAAGCTTTCTTT.